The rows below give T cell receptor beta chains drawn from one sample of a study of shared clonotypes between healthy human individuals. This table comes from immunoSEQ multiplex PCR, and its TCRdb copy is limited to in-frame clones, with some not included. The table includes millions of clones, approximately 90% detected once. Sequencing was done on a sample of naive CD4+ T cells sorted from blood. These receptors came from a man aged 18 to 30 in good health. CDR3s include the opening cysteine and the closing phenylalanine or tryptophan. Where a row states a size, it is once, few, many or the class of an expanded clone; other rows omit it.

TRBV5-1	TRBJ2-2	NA	CASSLAAGNTGELFF
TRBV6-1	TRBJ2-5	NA	CASSEGLLEGTQYF
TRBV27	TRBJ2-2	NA	CASSLWGTNTGELFF
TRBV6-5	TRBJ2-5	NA	CASSYSWGSQETQYF
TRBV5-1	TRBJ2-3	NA	CASSSLPGVTDTQYF
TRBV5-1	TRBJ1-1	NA	CASSRDRQKAFF
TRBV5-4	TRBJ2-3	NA	CASSYDRGLGTDTQYF
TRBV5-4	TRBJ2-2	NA	CASSSGQIFPSNTGELFF
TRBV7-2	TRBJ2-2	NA	CASSPPPNPSTGELFF
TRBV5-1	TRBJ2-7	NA	CASSPDGGSYEQYF
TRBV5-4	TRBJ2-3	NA	CASSRDSLTDTQYF
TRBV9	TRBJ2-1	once	CASSLGTSFNEQFF
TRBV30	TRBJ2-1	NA	CAWSVLTSGMMSSYNEQFF
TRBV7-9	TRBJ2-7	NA	CASSLGSPSYEQYF
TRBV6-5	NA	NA	CASSTPWGDEQYF
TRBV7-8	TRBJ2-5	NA	CASSRGLGVLVSETQYF
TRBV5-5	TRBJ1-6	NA	CASSQFPVTGGSSPLHF
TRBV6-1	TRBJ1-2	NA	CASSVDLEGYTF
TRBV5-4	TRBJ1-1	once	CASSPGQLAEAFF
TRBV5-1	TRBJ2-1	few	CASSLEGSPNNEQFF
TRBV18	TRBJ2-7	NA	CASSPQGGIINEQYF
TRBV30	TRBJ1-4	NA	CAWSVARNEKLFF
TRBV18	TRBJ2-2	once	CASRTSGSDTGELFF
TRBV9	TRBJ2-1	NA	CASSVAGPSYNEQFF
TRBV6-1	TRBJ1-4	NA	CASSSGKMDSEKLFF
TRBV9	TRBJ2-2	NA	CASSVSPLGELFF
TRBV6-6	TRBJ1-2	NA	CASSSGRQSGYTF
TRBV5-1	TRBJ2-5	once	CASSWGTNQETQYF
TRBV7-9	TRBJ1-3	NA	CASSLDLGYSGNTIYF
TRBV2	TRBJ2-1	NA	CASNYGGANNEQFF
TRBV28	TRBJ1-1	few	CASSLPMNTEAFF
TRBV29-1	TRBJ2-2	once	CSAGGGDTGELFF
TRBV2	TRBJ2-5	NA	CASNYGTGGKSETQYF
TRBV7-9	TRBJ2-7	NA	CASSLTYSYEQYF
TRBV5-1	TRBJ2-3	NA	CASSLVPGLAGTDTQYF
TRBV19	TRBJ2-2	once	CASTKQERYTGELFF
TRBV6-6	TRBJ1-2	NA	CASSYGRTENYGYTF
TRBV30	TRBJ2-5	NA	CALDSGKQETQYF
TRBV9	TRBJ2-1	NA	CASSADRGSYNEQFF
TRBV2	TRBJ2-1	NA	CASTLTGGAFQLF
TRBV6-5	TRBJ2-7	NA	CASSSTGGGSGEQYF
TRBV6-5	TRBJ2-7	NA	CASSPGQLSYEQYF
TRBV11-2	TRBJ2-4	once	CASSSSGGALTNIQYF
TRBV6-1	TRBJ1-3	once	CASIPGIAGNTIYF
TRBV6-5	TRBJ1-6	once	CASSNASPNSPLHF
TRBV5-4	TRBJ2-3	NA	CASSKAGAGTDTQYF
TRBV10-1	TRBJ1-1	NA	CASSAGGYTEAFF
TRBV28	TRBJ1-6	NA	CASSRTGDPRPLHF